The next 13 T cell receptor beta chains were all read from a single sample in a study of blood T cell repertoires in COVID-19 (dated by TCRdb to about 2020). The library relied on the immunoSEQ multiplex PCR assay. TCRdb took this table from immuneACCESS and kept in-frame rearrangements with V and J called. Such tables lack part of the clones; where checked against another copy, unresolved V genes explain under half of the gap, and the rest is unexplained. Counted in this sample were about 83,000 clones; 90% of them appeared once. 15% to 20% of the sample goes to the ten largest clones. The sequenced sample consisted of peripheral blood. The receptors were sampled from a woman older than 75 with active or convalescent COVID-19.

This clone came up a few times. An end of the junction does not agree with germline; a read error may underlie this. The chain has TRBV6-1 and TRBJ1-6; 7 nucleotides agree with TRBD1. The CDR3 is 14 amino acids. Germline V lookup: CDR1 MNHNS, CDR2 SASEGT. The CDR3: CASSEDREGSPLHF. The CDR3 nucleotides are TGTGCCAGCAGCGAAGACAGGGAGGGTTCACCCCTCCACTTT.

This chain connects TRBV20-1 to TRBJ1-1; 10 bases line up with TRBD1. In germline, CDR1 is DFQATT, CDR2 SNEGSKA (reference sequence). The V gene end was trimmed by 3 bases and the J gene end by 6 bases; junction bases not matched to a gene: 13. This CDR3 comprises 16 residues. CDR3 protein: CSASPLGQGVNPEAFF. The CDR3 region has the DNA TGCAGTGCTAGTCCCCTTGGACAGGGGGTAAATCCTGAAGCTTTCTTT.

This chain links TRBV7-8 with TRBJ1-1; 9 bases match TRBD1. The V gene end was trimmed by 5 bases and the J gene end by 4 bases; junction bases not matched to a gene: 8. This CDR3 is built from 15 residues. Per the germline V gene, CDR1 is SGHVS and CDR2 is FQNEAQ. CDR3 DNA: TGTGCCAGCAGCATCACCGGGACAGGGACCACTGAAGCTTTCTTT. Encoded protein: CASSITGTGTTEAFF.

The CDR3 nucleotides read TGCAGTGCTAGTCAGGGGACAGGGATAGGTAACACCATATATTTT. Translation: CSASQGTGIGNTIYF. The genes are TRBV20-1 and TRBJ1-3; TRBD1 aligns across 9 bases. The CDR3 has 15 amino acids. Germline V gene data show CDR1 as DFQATT and CDR2 as SNEGSKA (reference sequence). V shed 3 bases and J 7 bases; nucleotides not matched to a gene: 10.

This chain connects TRBV5-1 to TRBJ1-4; the D gene is possibly TRBD1 (6 bases). The CDR3 spans 16 residues. Germline values: CDR1 SGHRS, CDR2 YFSETQ. Deletions cut 4 bases from V and 3 bases from J, with 16 bases between. The CDR3 here is CASSPKQGPSNEKLFF. CDR3 coding DNA: TGCGCCAGCAGCCCCAAACAGGGTCCATCTAATGAAAAACTGTTTTTT.

The gene calls are TRBV5-1 and TRBJ2-7; D is undetermined. Between the trimmed V and J ends, which lost 0 bases and 2 bases, there was a span of 6 bases. The CDR3 consists of 13 residues. CDR1 is SGHRS, CDR2 YFSETQ, per germline. The CDR3 coding sequence is TGCGCCAGCAGCTTGGCACCAGCCTACGAGCAGTACTTC. This codes for CASSLAPAYEQYF. Drawing the rest from reference TRBV5-1 and TRBJ2-7, the complete variable domain is KAGVTQTPRYLIKTRGQQVTLSCSPISGHRSVSWYQQTPGQGLQFLFEYFSETQRNKGNFPGRFSGRQFSNSRSEMNVSTLELGDSALYLCASSLAPAYEQYFGPGTRLTVT.

This rearrangement joins TRBV7-2 to TRBJ2-7, with a weak D call TRBD1 (6 bases). The CDR3 totals 15 residues. CDR1 and CDR2 from the germline V gene are SGHTA and FQGNSA. V was shortened by 5 bases and J by 3 bases, with 17 bases between the two germline ends. The CDR3 bases are TGTGCCAGCAGCCCTCAAGGAGCAGGGGTCTACGAGCAGTACTTC. Amino acid sequence: CASSPQGAGVYEQYF.

The rearrangement links TRBV28 to TRBJ1-2, with 12 bases that match TRBD1. Trimming took 8 bases from V and 8 from J; bases not matched to a gene: 12. The V gene's germline CDR1 is MDHEN and CDR2 SYDVKM. The CDR3 extends over 15 amino acids. The CDR3 region has the DNA TGTGCCAGCGAAACCCCCGGGACAGGGGGCTCGGGCTACACCTTC. It specifies CASETPGTGGSGYTF.

The V gene is TRBV2, the J gene TRBJ2-3; unclear D gene. This CDR3 is 14 amino acids long. Germline CDR1 SNHLY, CDR2 FYNNEI. Trimming took off 4 bases at V and 0 bases at J, with 8 bases between the two ends. In DNA form, the CDR3 reads TGTGCCAGCAGTGGAGGCAGCAGCACAGATACGCAGTATTTT. Encoded protein: CASSGGSSTDTQYF.

V is TRBV19 and J is TRBJ1-5; no reliable D call. CDR1 and CDR2 (germline): LNHDA, SQIVND (reference sequence). The CDR3 is made up of 15 amino acids. Trimming removed 1 base from V and 1 base from J, with 8 bases in between. CDR3 sequence (DNA): TGTGCCAGTAGTATAGTTGCGGTGAGCAATCAGCCCCAGCATTTT. Translated, it gives CASSIVAVSNQPQHF.

This CDR3 reads CASSPGGSTGELFF. The DNA of the CDR3 is TGTGCCAGCAGCCCAGGGGGCAGCACCGGGGAGCTGTTTTTT. The chain uses TRBV11-3 and TRBJ2-2; 8 bases fit TRBD1. Germline loops: CDR1 SGHNT, CDR2 YENEEA. With V trimmed by 5 bases and J by 4 bases, 3 bases remained unmatched. The CDR3 totals 14 residues.

CDR3 bases: TGTGCCAGCAGCCAAGCGAGGGGGATTAGCGAGCAGTTCTTC. This gives the protein CASSQARGISEQFF. This chain joins TRBV14 and TRBJ2-1, with D perhaps TRBD1 (6 bases). CDR1 is SGHDN, CDR2 FVKESK, per germline. V shed 1 base and J shed 10 bases, with 14 bases lying between them. The CDR3 runs 14 residues.

J is TRBJ1-3 and V is TRBV9; weak D call: TRBD1 (6 bases). Germline loops: CDR1 SGDLS, CDR2 YYNGEE. The CDR3 has 16 amino acids. Trimming removed 4 bases at V and 0 bases at J, with 14 bases between. The CDR3, as DNA: TGTGCCAGCAGCCCGAGCGGGGGCCGCTCTGGAAACACCATATATTTT. Protein sequence: CASSPSGGRSGNTIYF.